Listed below are T cell receptor beta chains from one sample, sequenced in a study of blood T cell repertoires in COVID-19. The method was immunoSEQ multiplex PCR; TCRdb's version includes in-frame clones alone and lacks a portion of them. The sample includes 350,000 to 500,000 clones, around nine tenths of them seen just once. The sample was PBMCs or T cells enriched from blood (not recorded which). These receptors came from a woman younger than 30 who had been exposed to COVID-19. CDR3s include the opening cysteine and the closing phenylalanine or tryptophan. The D gene is left open where the match is weak. A row's size may be missing; if present it is once, few, many or a size class.

TRBJ2-2 | TRBV11-3 | . | . | CASNSGTGELFF | TGTGCCAGCAACTCCGGCACCGGGGAGCTGTTTTTT
TRBJ2-1 | TRBV5-1 | TRBD2 | . | CASSKASGRGDEQFF | TGCGCCAGCAGTAAGGCTAGCGGGAGGGGTGATGAGCAGTTCTTC
TRBJ2-6 | TRBV5-1 | TRBD1 | . | CASSPRGQFDSGANVLTF | TGCGCCAGCAGCCCCAGGGGACAGTTCGACTCTGGGGCCAACGTCCTGACTTTC
TRBJ2-1 | TRBV18 | TRBD2 | . | CASSPMAGDYNEQFF | TGTGCCAGCTCACCAATGGCGGGAGACTACAATGAGCAGTTCTTC
TRBJ1-1 | TRBV28 | . | . | CASSLPPGGNTEAFF | TGTGCCAGCAGTTTGCCCCCGGGGGGGAACACTGAAGCTTTCTTT
TRBJ1-2 | TRBV3-1/TRBV3-2 | . | . | CASSPPDSYGYTF | TGTGCCAGCAGCCCTCCGGACAGCTATGGCTACACCTTC
TRBJ1-3 | TRBV9 | TRBD1 | . | CASSATGEPGNTIYF | TGTGCCAGCAGCGCTACAGGGGAGCCAGGAAACACCATATATTTT
TRBJ2-5 | TRBV19 | TRBD1 | . | CASSRDRGLVGETQYF | TGTGCCAGTAGTAGGGACAGGGGGCTCGTGGGAGAGACCCAGTACTTC
TRBJ2-7 | TRBV5-6 | . | . | CASSLRFYFEQYF | TGTGCCAGCAGCTTACGGTTCTACTTCGAGCAGTACTTC
TRBJ1-4 | TRBV5-1 | . | . | CASSFFPSRDSRATNEKLFF | TGCGCCAGCAGCTTTTTCCCGAGCCGGGACTCGAGGGCAACTAATGAAAAACTGTTTTTT
TRBJ2-7 | TRBV10-2 | . | . | CASRATGSHEQYF | TGCGCCAGCAGGGCAACTGGGAGTCACGAGCAGTACTTC
TRBJ1-4 | TRBV18 | TRBD1 | . | CASSLWDRATNEKLFF | TGTGCCAGCTCACTCTGGGACAGGGCAACTAATGAAAAACTGTTTTTT
TRBJ2-7 | TRBV7-6 | . | . | CASSLYRDEQYF | TGTGCCAGCAGCTTATACAGGGACGAGCAGTACTTC
TRBJ1-2 | TRBV5-1 | TRBD1 | . | CASGQGGAYGYTF | TGCGCCAGCGGACAGGGAGGCGCCTATGGCTACACCTTC
TRBJ1-3 | TRBV28 | . | . | CASSSQGFVPSGNTIYF | TGTGCCAGCAGTTCGCAGGGGTTCGTCCCTTCTGGAAACACCATATATTTT
TRBJ2-7 | TRBV14 | TRBD2 | . | CASSLRGGSSYEQYF | TGTGCCAGCAGCCTTCGGGGGGGAAGCTCCTACGAGCAGTACTTC
TRBJ2-7 | TRBV28 | . | . | CASSFFAQVGHEQYF | TGTGCCAGCAGTTTCTTCGCACAGGTTGGCCACGAGCAGTACTTC
TRBJ2-2 | TRBV14 | . | . | CASSQVPGRSAGELFF | TGTGCCAGCAGCCAAGTCCCCGGGAGATCTGCCGGGGAGCTGTTTTTT
TRBJ1-3 | TRBV7-2 | . | . | CASGTLGTAGNTIYF | TGTGCCAGCGGGACTCTTGGGACGGCTGGAAACACCATATATTTT
TRBJ1-2 | TRBV10-3 | TRBD1 | . | CAISEGTASYGYTF | TGTGCCATCAGTGAGGGGACAGCCTCTTATGGCTACACCTTC
TRBJ1-1 | TRBV19 | . | . | CASEKRGANTEAFF | TGTGCCAGTGAGAAACGGGGAGCGAACACTGAAGCTTTCTTT
TRBJ1-5 | TRBV3-1/TRBV3-2 | . | . | CASSQGSGGINQPQHF | TGTGCCAGCAGCCAAGGGTCCGGGGGAATCAATCAGCCCCAGCATTTT
TRBJ2-5 | TRBV3-1/TRBV3-2 | . | . | CASSQRAAETQYF | TGTGCCAGCAGCCAGCGGGCTGCAGAGACCCAGTACTTC
TRBJ2-7 | TRBV7-8 | TRBD1 | . | CASSLNPGQVYEQYF | TGTGCCAGCAGCTTAAACCCGGGACAGGTGTACGAGCAGTACTTC
TRBJ1-1 | TRBV12-3/TRBV12-4 | . | . | CASSFRANTEAFF | TGTGCCAGCAGTTTCAGGGCGAACACTGAAGCTTTCTTT
TRBJ2-7 | TRBV2 | . | . | CASSELRTENYEQYF | TGTGCCAGCAGTGAGTTAAGAACAGAGAACTACGAGCAGTACTTC
TRBJ2-7 | TRBV18 | . | few | CASSIVFYEQYF | TGTGCCAGCTCAATCGTATTCTACGAGCAGTACTTC
TRBJ1-4 | TRBV11-2 | . | . | CASSLYGQEKLFF | TGTGCCAGCAGCCTTTACGGACAGGAAAAACTGTTTTTT
TRBJ1-6 | TRBV25-1 | TRBD1 | once | CASRDRGLYSPLHF | TGTGCCAGCAGAGACAGGGGGTTGTATTCACCCCTCCACTTT